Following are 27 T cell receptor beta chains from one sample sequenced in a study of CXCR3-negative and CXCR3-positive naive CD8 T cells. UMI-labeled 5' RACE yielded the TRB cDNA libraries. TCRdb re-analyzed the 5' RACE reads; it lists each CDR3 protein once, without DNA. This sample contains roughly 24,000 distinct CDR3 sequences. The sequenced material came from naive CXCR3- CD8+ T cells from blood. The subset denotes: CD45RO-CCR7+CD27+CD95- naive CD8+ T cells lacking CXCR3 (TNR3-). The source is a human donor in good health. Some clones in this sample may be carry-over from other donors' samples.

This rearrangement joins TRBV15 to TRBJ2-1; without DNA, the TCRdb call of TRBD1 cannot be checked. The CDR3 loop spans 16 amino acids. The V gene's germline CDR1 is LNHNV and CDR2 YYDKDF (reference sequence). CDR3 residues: CATSREGLTLYNEQFF.

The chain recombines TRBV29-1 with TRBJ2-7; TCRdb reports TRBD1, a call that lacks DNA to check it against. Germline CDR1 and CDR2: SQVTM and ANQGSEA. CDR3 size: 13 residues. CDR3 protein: CSVEDPGWHEQYF.

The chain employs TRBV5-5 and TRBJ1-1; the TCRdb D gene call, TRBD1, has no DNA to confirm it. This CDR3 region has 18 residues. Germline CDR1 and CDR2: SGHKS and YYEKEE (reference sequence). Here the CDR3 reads CASSFRSGTPLMNTEAFF. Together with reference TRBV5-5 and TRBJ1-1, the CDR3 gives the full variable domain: DAGVTQSPTHLIKTRGQQVTLRCSPISGHKSVSWYQQVLGQGPQFIFQYYEKEERGRGNFPDRFSARQFPNYSSELNVNALLLGDSALYLCASSFRSGTPLMNTEAFFGQGTRLTVV.

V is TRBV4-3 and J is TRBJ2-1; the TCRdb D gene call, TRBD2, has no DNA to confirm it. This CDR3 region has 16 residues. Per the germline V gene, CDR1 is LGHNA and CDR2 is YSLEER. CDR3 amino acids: CASSQVPSGGGNEQFF.

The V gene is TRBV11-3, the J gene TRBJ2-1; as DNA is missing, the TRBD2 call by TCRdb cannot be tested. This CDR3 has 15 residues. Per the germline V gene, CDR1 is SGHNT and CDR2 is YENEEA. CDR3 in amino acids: CASSTQRGAGNEQFF.

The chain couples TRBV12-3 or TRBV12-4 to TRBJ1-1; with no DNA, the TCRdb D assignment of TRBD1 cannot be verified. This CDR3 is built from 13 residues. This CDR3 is CASNIQGFTADFF.

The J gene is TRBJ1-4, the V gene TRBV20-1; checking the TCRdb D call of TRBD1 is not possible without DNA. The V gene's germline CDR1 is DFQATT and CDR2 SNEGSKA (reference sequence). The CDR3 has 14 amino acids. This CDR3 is CSARPGPQPEKLFF.

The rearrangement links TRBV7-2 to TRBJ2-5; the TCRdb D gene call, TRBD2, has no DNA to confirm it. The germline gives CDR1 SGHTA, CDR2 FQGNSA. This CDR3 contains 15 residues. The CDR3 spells CASSLLAAGGETQYF.

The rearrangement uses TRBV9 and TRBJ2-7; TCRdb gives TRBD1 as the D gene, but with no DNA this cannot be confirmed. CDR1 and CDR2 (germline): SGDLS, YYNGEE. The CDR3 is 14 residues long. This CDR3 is CASSPGSGDYEQYF.

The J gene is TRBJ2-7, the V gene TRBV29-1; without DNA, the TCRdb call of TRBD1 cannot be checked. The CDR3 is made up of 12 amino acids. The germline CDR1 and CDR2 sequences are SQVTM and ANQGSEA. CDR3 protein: CSAQQGTYEQYF.

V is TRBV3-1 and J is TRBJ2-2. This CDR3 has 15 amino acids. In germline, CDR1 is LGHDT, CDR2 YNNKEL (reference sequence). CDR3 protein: CASSQGFGTIGELFF.

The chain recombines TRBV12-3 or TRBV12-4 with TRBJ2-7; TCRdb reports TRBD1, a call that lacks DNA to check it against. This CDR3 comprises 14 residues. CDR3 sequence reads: CASSQQGSGYEQYF.

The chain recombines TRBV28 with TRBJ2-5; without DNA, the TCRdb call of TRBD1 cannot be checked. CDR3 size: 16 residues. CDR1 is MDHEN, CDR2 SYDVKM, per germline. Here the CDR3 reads CASSSEKGQGEETQYF.

The CDR3: CASSFGTDLTYEQYF. The chain is built from TRBV5-6 and TRBJ2-7; the TRBD1 assignment by TCRdb is unverifiable without DNA. The germline V gene encodes CDR1 SGHDT and CDR2 YYEEEE. CDR3 length: 15 residues.

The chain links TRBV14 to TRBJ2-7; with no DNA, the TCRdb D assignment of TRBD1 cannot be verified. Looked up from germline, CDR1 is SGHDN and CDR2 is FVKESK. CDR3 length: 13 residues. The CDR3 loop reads CASSQQGFSEQYF.

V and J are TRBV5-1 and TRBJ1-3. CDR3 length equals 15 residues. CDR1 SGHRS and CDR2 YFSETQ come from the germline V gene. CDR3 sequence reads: CASSLDRGLGNTIYF.

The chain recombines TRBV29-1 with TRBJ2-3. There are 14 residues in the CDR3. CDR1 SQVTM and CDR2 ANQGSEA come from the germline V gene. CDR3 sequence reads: CSVEEGLPTDTQYF.

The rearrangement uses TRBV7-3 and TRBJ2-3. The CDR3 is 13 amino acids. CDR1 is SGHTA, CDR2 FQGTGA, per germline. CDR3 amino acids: CASSLSGTDTQYF.

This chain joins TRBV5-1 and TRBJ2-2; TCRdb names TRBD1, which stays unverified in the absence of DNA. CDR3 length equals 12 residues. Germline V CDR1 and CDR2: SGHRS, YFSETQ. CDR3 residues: CASSLEGTELFF. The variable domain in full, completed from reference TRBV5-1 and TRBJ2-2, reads KAGVTQTPRYLIKTRGQQVTLSCSPISGHRSVSWYQQTPGQGLQFLFEYFSETQRNKGNFPGRFSGRQFSNSRSEMNVSTLELGDSALYLCASSLEGTELFFGEGSRLTVL.

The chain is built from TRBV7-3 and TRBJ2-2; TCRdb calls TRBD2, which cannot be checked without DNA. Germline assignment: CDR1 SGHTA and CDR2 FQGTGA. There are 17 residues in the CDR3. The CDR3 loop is CASSIDNAGGLIGELFF.

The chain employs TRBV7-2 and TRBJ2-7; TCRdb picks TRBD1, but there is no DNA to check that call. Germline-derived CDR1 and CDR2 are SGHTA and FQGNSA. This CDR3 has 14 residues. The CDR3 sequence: CASSSWGVTYEQYF.

CDR3 amino acids: CASSPGASGGTYEQYF. The chain uses TRBV4-3 and TRBJ2-7; there is no DNA to check the TCRdb D call of TRBD2. CDR3 length: 16 residues. Germline CDR1 LGHNA, CDR2 YSLEER.

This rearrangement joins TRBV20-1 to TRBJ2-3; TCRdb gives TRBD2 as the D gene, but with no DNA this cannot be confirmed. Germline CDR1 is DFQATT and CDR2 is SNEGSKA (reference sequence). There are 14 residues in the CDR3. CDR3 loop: CSARDRVSGGPQYF.

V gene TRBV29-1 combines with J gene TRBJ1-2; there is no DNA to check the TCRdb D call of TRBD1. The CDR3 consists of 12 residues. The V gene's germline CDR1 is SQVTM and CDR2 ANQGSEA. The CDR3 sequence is CSADRGEGGYTF.

The chain's CDR3 is CASSQDLAGAFTDTQYF. The V call is TRBV14, the J call TRBJ2-3; as DNA is missing, the TRBD1 call by TCRdb cannot be tested. CDR1 is SGHDN, CDR2 FVKESK, per germline. The CDR3 length is 17 residues.

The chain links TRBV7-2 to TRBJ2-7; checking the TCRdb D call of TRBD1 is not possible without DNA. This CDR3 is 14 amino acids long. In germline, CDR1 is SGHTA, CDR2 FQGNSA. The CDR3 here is CASSFIRDPYEQYF.

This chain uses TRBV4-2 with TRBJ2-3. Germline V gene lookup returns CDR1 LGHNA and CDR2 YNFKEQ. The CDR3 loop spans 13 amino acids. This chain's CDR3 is CASSQTRGDTQYF.